This TCR beta chain came from a study of cytomegalovirus exposure and HLA in healthy donors. The PCR contained 60 Vbeta and 13 Jbeta primers. Some clones are missing from TCRdb's copy, which holds only in-frame ones; the method was immunoSEQ multiplex PCR. The sample has about 160,000 clones; around four fifths are singletons. Study-wide results and limits: A reported reduction in N-insertions relative to the roughly 610-donor mean was seen in an Asian-associated ancestry cluster in a later analysis. Generally TCR sequences proved uncommon, though certain public TCRs appeared in numerous donors.

After removal of 7 bases from V and 3 bases from J, the junction contained 6 bases not matched to a gene. The germline V gene has CDR1 LNHDA and CDR2 SQIVND (reference sequence). The CDR3 runs 15 residues. This clone was found once. Its target is not known. The same CDR3 arises from other DNA sequences in this sample as well. The chain couples TRBV19 to TRBJ2-1; 10 nucleotides agree with TRBD2. The sample was PBMCs. The clonotype was recovered from a male donor in good health and CMV-seropositive. The CDR3 region has the DNA TGTGCCAGTACCCTGGCTAGCGGGGGCTACAATGAGCAGTTCTTC. It specifies CASTLASGGYNEQFF.